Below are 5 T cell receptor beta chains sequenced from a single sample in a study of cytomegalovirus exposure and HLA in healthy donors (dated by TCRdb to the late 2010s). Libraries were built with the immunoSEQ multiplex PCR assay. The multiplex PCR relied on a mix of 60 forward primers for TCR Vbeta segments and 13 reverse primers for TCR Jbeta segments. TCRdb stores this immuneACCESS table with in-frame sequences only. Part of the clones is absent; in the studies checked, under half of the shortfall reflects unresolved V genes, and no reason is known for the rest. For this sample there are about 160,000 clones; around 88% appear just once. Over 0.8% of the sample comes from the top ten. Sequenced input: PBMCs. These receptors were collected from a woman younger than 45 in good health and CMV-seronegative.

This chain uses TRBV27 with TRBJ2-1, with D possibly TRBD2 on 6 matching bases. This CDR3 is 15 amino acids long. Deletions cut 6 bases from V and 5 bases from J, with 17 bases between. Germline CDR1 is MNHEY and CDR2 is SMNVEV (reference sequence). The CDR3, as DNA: TGTGCCAGCAGCAATAGCGGACCTCACCACAATGAGCAGTTCTTC. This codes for CASSNSGPHHNEQFF.

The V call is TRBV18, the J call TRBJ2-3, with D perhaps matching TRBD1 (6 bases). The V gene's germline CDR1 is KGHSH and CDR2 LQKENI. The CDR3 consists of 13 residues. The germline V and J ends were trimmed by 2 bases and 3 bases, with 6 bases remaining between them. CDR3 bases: TGTGCCAGCTCACCAAGGGGGACAGATACGCAGTATTTT. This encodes CASSPRGTDTQYF.

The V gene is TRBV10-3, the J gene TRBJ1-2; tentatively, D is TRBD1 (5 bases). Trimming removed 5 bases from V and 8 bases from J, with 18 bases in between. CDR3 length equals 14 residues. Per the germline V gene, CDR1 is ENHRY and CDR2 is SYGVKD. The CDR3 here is CAISPTGLGQGYTF. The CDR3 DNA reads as TGTGCCATCAGTCCAACAGGCCTAGGTCAGGGCTACACCTTC.

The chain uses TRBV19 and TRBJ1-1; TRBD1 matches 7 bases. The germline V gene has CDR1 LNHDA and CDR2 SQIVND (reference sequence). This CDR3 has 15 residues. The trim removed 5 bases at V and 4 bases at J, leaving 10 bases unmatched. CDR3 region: CASSGQGQLLTEAFF. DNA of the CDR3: TGTGCCAGTAGTGGGCAGGGACAGCTACTCACTGAAGCTTTCTTT.

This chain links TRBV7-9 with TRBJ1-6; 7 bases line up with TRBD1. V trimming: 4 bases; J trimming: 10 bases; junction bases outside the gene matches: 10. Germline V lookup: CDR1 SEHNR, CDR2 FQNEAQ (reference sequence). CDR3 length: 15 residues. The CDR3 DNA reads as TGTGCCAGCAGCTCGCGACAGGGTACGCAATCACCCCTCCACTTT. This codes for CASSSRQGTQSPLHF.